The 15 T cell receptor beta chains listed next were all sequenced from one sample in a study of glioma-infiltrating T cells after dendritic cell vaccination. TCRdb keeps only in-frame clones here, not all; method: immunoSEQ multiplex PCR. The data show 55,000 to 70,000 clones, 80% to 85% seen once. The sample in question was blood, obtained before dendritic cell vaccination. These receptors came from a human donor with glioblastoma.

Only a few counts were recorded for this clone. The genes are TRBV10-1 and TRBJ1-1, with TRBD1 as a possible D gene (5 bases). V lost 7 bases to trimming and J lost 1 base, with 13 bases between them. The CDR3 sequence is 14 residues long. Germline loops: CDR1 WNHNN, CDR2 SYGVQD (reference sequence). CDR3 sequence reads: CASTPPQGNTEAFF. The CDR3 region has the DNA TGCGCCAGCACCCCGCCCCAGGGGAACACTGAAGCTTTCTTT.

The chain uses TRBV5-5 and TRBJ1-5; D remains ambiguous. This CDR3 has 13 amino acids. Trimming stripped 4 bases from V and 2 bases from J, with 7 bases between. Germline CDR1 SGHKS, CDR2 YYEKEE (reference sequence). The CDR3 DNA reads TGTGCCAGCAGCGCTGGGCGCAATCAGCCCCAGCATTTT. Protein: CASSAGRNQPQHF.

V and J are TRBV28 and TRBJ2-7; possible D gene TRBD2, 6 bases. Trimming left V 4 bases short and J 4 bases short, with 11 bases between. This CDR3 is built from 13 residues. The germline gives CDR1 MDHEN, CDR2 SYDVKM. In nucleotides, the CDR3 is TGTGCCAGCAGTTGGGGGGAACGGTACGAGCAGTACTTC. It codes for CASSWGERYEQYF.

This sequence joins TRBV5-3 and TRBJ1-2; tentatively, D is TRBD1 (6 bases). TRBV5-3 is designated an ORF whose function remains uncertain. CDR3 length: 14 residues. V was trimmed by 3 bases and J by 4 bases, leaving 13 bases between them. The chain's CDR3 is CARSWPGHPYGYTF. The DNA for the CDR3 is TGTGCCAGAAGCTGGCCGGGACACCCCTATGGCTACACCTTC.

This chain links TRBV6-1 with TRBJ2-2, with 13 bases lining up with TRBD2. The CDR3 length is 15 residues. V lost 8 bases and J lost 5; bases outside the gene matches: 5. The V gene's germline CDR1 is MNHNS and CDR2 SASEGT. The CDR3 nucleotides are TGTGCCAGCGGACTAGCGGGGGACCATACCGGGGAGCTGTTTTTT. Encoded protein: CASGLAGDHTGELFF.

The chain combines TRBV5-8 with TRBJ1-5; 12 nucleotides agree with TRBD1. This CDR3 is 18 amino acids long. Germline trimming cut 2 bases from V and 3 bases from J; bases unmatched to any gene: 9. Germline CDR1 and CDR2: SGHTS and YDEGEE. The CDR3 DNA reads TGTGCCAGCAGCTTTTTGGGGACAGGGGGCTTCGTCAATCAGCCCCAGCATTTT. This gives the protein CASSFLGTGGFVNQPQHF.

J is TRBJ2-7 and V is TRBV6-1; D unresolved. Germline V gene sequence: CDR1 MNHNS, CDR2 SASEGT. With 11 bases removed from V and 4 bases from J, the gap between germline ends came to 18 bases. The CDR3 runs to 13 residues. CDR3 loop: CAVQTATGYEQYF. The CDR3 coding sequence is TGTGCCGTCCAGACCGCGACCGGGTACGAGCAGTACTTC.

The chain uses TRBV7-9 and TRBJ2-1; weak D call: TRBD1 (5 bases). V gave up 5 bases and J gave up 7 bases, with 9 bases separating them. Germline V CDR1 and CDR2: SEHNR, FQNEAQ (reference sequence). CDR3 length: 12 amino acids. CDR3 sequence reads: CASSERGNEQFF. The CDR3 DNA is TGTGCCAGCAGCGAAAGGGGAAATGAGCAGTTCTTC.

Only one count was recorded for this clone. The genes are TRBV15 and TRBJ1-2, with D possibly TRBD1 on 5 matching bases. V was cut by 1 base and J by 6 bases, with 9 bases left in between. Germline V gene sequence: CDR1 LNHNV, CDR2 YYDKDF (reference sequence). The CDR3 covers 13 residues. CDR3 bases: TGTGCCACCAGCAGAGTGCAGGGTGATGGCTACACCTTC. This sequence encodes CATSRVQGDGYTF.

This chain joins TRBV9 and TRBJ2-1, with 12 bases identical to TRBD2. CDR3 length: 15 residues. Germline-derived CDR1 and CDR2 are SGDLS and YYNGEE. With 2 bases clipped from V and 6 bases from J, the junction kept 3 bases outside the gene matches. The CDR3: CASSVSSGGGNEQFF. CDR3 coding DNA: TGTGCCAGCAGCGTCTCTAGCGGGGGGGGCAATGAGCAGTTCTTC.

This rearrangement joins TRBV6-1 to TRBJ2-3, with 11 bases that match TRBD2. Germline V lookup: CDR1 MNHNS, CDR2 SASEGT. This CDR3 has 14 amino acids. Trimming took 7 bases from V and 3 from J; bases not matched to a gene: 3. CDR3 protein: CASKLAGGTDTQYF. CDR3 bases: TGTGCCAGCAAGTTAGCGGGGGGGACAGATACGCAGTATTTT.

The V and J genes are TRBV14 and TRBJ1-2, with a tentative D call TRBD1 (5 bases). Between the trimmed V and J ends, which lost 4 bases and 6 bases, there was a span of 12 bases. The CDR3 has 13 amino acids. Germline V gene sequence: CDR1 SGHDN, CDR2 FVKESK. CDR3 DNA sequence: TGTGCCAGCAGCCCAAAGCTCAGGGATGGCTACACCTTC. Its translation is CASSPKLRDGYTF.

V is TRBV7-2 and J is TRBJ1-2, with a possible D match to TRBD1 (6 bases). The CDR3 totals 14 residues. The germline V gene has CDR1 SGHTA and CDR2 FQGNSA. Trimming took 1 base from V and 12 from J, leaving 18 bases between them. CDR3 in amino acids: CASSLDWNTGSHTF. The CDR3 DNA reads TGTGCCAGCAGCTTAGACTGGAACACAGGGAGCCACACCTTC. The variable domain in full, completed from reference TRBV7-2 and TRBJ1-2, reads GAGVSQSPSNKVTEKGKDVELRCDPISGHTALYWYRQSLGQGLEFLIYFQGNSAPDKSGLPSDRFSAERTGGSVSTLTIQRTQQEDSAVYLCASSLDWNTGSHTFGSGTRLTVV.

J is TRBJ1-4 and V is TRBV5-4, with a weak D call TRBD1 (5 bases). From germline, CDR1 is SGHNT and CDR2 YYREEE (reference sequence). The CDR3 is 14 amino acids. V lost 0 bases, J lost 6 bases, and 9 bases lay in between. CDR3 residues: CASSLAGSDEKLFF. The CDR3, as DNA: TGTGCCAGCAGCTTGGCAGGGTCAGATGAAAAACTGTTTTTT.

The J gene is TRBJ2-3, the V gene TRBV28; 7 nucleotides agree with TRBD2. The trim removed 9 bases at V and 2 bases at J, leaving 8 bases unmatched. This CDR3 comprises 14 residues. CDR1 and CDR2 from the germline V gene are MDHEN and SYDVKM. The CDR3 is CARERGRDTDTQYF. The CDR3 region has the DNA TGTGCCAGGGAGCGGGGCCGGGACACAGATACGCAGTATTTT. Based on the CDR3 plus reference TRBV28 and TRBJ2-3, the full variable domain is DVKVTQSSRYLVKRTGEKVFLECVQDMDHENMFWYRQDPGLGLRLIYFSYDVKMKEKGDIPEGYSVSREKKERFSLILESASTNQTSMYLCARERGRDTDTQYFGPGTRLTVL.